This paragraph reports one T cell receptor beta chain. Study processing details: Amplification from reference gene primers served as the basis for estimated nucleated cell counts. Here immunoSEQ multiplex PCR was the method, and the copy in TCRdb shows in-frame clones only, minus some. V, J and clone size are those of that table, while D and trimming were read from the DNA. The profile shows 200,000 to 250,000 clones, approximately 84% of them singletons. The record originates from a study of blood T cell repertoires in COVID-19. Germline V gene sequence: CDR1 MGHRA, CDR2 YSYEKL. The V gene lost 4 bases and the J gene lost 4 bases, with 19 bases spanning the gap. The CDR3 runs to 16 residues.

The chain joins TRBV4-1 to TRBJ1-2; weak D call: TRBD1 (6 bases). The receptor's source is a woman in her thirties who had recovered from COVID-19. Sequencing was done on a sample of peripheral blood. In nucleotides, the CDR3 is TGCGCCAGCAGCCCCCGTGGGGAAGGGGGTCTCTATGGCTACACCTTC. Encoded protein: CASSPRGEGGLYGYTF.